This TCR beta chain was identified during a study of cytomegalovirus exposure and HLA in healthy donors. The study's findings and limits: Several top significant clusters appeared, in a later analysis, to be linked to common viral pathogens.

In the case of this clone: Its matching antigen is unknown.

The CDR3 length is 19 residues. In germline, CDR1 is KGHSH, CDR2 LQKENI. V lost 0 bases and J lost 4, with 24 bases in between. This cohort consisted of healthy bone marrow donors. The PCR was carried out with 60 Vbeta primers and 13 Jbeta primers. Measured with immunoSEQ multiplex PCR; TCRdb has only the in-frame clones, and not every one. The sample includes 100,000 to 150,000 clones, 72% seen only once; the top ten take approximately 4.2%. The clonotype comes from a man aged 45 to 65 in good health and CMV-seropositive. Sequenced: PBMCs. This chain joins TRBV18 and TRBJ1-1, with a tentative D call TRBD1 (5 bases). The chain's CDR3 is CASSPPGGSVGGRGTEAFF. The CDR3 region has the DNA TGTGCCAGCTCACCACCGGGGGGTAGTGTAGGAGGCCGGGGCACTGAAGCTTTCTTT. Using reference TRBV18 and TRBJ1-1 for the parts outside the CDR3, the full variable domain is NAGVMQNPRHLVRRRGQEARLRCSPMKGHSHVYWYRQLPEEGLKFMVYLQKENIIDESGMPKERFSAEFPKEGPSILRIQQVVRGDSAAYFCASSPPGGSVGGRGTEAFFGQGTRLTVV.